These 11 T cell receptor beta chains share one sample of origin, sequenced in a study of OX40 agonist ivuxolimab in advanced cancers. The protocol was immunoSEQ multiplex PCR, while the TCRdb copy is restricted to in-frame clones and leaves out a portion. Here the sample spans around 80,000 clones, approximately 89% being singletons. Sequenced here: CD4+ or CD8+ T cells sorted from blood, sampled in a trial of the OX40 agonist ivuxolimab. Receptors originate from an adult with an advanced solid tumor such as melanoma, head and neck, liver or kidney cancer.

The J gene is TRBJ2-5, the V gene TRBV9; 8 bases line up with TRBD2. The length of the CDR3 is 13 residues. The V segment lost 7 bases and the J segment 3 bases; nucleotides outside the gene matches: 5. Germline CDR1 SGDLS, CDR2 YYNGEE. Here the CDR3 DNA reads TGTGCCAGCGAGCGGGGGCCTGAAGAGACCCAGTACTTC. This translates into CASERGPEETQYF.

This clone was detected a few times. The chain links TRBV30 to TRBJ2-3, with D perhaps matching TRBD2 (6 bases). The CDR3 has 13 amino acids. With 5 bases removed from V and 2 bases from J, the gap between germline ends came to 11 bases. Germline assignment: CDR1 GTSNPN and CDR2 SVGIG (reference sequence). CDR3 DNA sequence: TGTGCCTGGGGAGGGGCGATCACAGATACGCAGTATTTT. Protein: CAWGGAITDTQYF.

The gene calls are TRBV10-3 and TRBJ2-2; the match to TRBD1 covers 9 bases. The CDR3 extends over 16 amino acids. The germline V gene encodes CDR1 ENHRY and CDR2 SYGVKD. J lost 6 bases, V lost 2 bases, and 7 bases had no gene match. The CDR3 sequence: CAISETRDRVAGELFF. CDR3 coding DNA: TGTGCCATCAGTGAGACACGGGACAGGGTAGCCGGGGAGCTGTTTTTT.

The chain is built from TRBV6-4 and TRBJ2-1, with a tentative D call TRBD1 (6 bases). CDR1 is MRHNA, CDR2 SNTAGT, per germline. Trimming took off 0 bases at V and 3 bases at J, with 12 bases between the two ends. The CDR3 extends over 16 amino acids. The CDR3 protein is CASSDSSAGDYNEQFF. CDR3 coding DNA: TGTGCCAGCAGTGACTCGTCCGCAGGGGACTACAATGAGCAGTTCTTC.

This chain joins TRBV7-3 and TRBJ2-5, with TRBD2 matching 10 bases. The CDR3 runs to 20 residues. The V gene's germline CDR1 is SGHTA and CDR2 FQGTGA. Losses at the gene ends were 0 bases for V and 1 base for J; bases not matched to a gene: 14. The CDR3 nucleotides read TGTGCCAGCAGCTTAACTGGTCCGGGAAACCGACTAGCGGGCCAAGAGACCCAGTACTTC. Encoded protein: CASSLTGPGNRLAGQETQYF.

V gene TRBV4-1 combines with J gene TRBJ2-3; 8 positions match TRBD2. The ends lost 3 bases at V and 8 bases at J; junction bases unmatched: 13. This CDR3 contains 16 residues. Germline CDR1 reads MGHRA; CDR2 reads YSYEKL. The CDR3 DNA follows: TGCGCCAGCAGCCAGATTGCTCCGTCGGGGGGGCTTACGCAGTATTTT. Translating it yields CASSQIAPSGGLTQYF.

The DNA for the CDR3 is TGTGCCAGCAGCCTTAACTCTGGAAACACCATATATTTT. Encoded protein: CASSLNSGNTIYF. J is TRBJ1-3 and V is TRBV27; D call uncertain. Per the germline V gene, CDR1 is MNHEY and CDR2 is SMNVEV (reference sequence). This CDR3 has 13 residues. Trimming cost V 6 bases and J 0 bases, with 6 bases left between them.

In nucleotides, the CDR3 is TGCGCCAGCAGCTTGCCTAGTAATGAGCAGTTCTTC. Its translation: CASSLPSNEQFF. The J gene is TRBJ2-1, the V gene TRBV5-1, with D uncertain. Germline V gene data show CDR1 as SGHRS and CDR2 as YFSETQ. Trimming took 1 base from V and 7 from J, leaving 6 bases between them. The CDR3 covers 12 residues.

The CDR3 DNA reads as TGTGCCACCAGCAGAGAGGAGGTTTGGGACAGGGGGGAGAATGAGCAGTTCTTC. Translating it yields CATSREEVWDRGENEQFF. V gene TRBV15 combines with J gene TRBJ2-1, with 11 bases fitting TRBD1. V gave up 0 bases and J gave up 7 bases; unmatched junction bases: 11. Germline V gives CDR1 LNHNV, CDR2 YYDKDF (reference sequence). The CDR3 contains 18 residues. The variable domain in full, completed from reference TRBV15 and TRBJ2-1, reads DAMVIQNPRYQVTQFGKPVTLSCSQTLNHNVMYWYQQKSSQAPKLLFHYYDKDFNNEADTPDNFQSRRPNTSFCFLDIRSPGLGDTAMYLCATSREEVWDRGENEQFFGPGTRLTVL.

The chain uses TRBV5-4 and TRBJ2-6; TRBD1 matches at 9 bases. The CDR3 sequence is 17 residues long. CDR1 and CDR2 from the germline V gene are SGHNT and YYREEE (reference sequence). Germline trimming cut 0 bases from V and 4 bases from J; bases unmatched to any gene: 5. CDR3 sequence reads: CASSLDRGPLGANVLTF. The CDR3 DNA is TGTGCCAGCAGCTTGGACAGGGGGCCGCTCGGGGCCAACGTCCTGACTTTC.

A word on this clone: Other DNA sequences in this sample translate to the same CDR3. V gene TRBV27 combines with J gene TRBJ1-6; D gene ambiguous. V lost 2 bases to trimming and J lost 6 bases, with 5 bases between them. The CDR3 has 13 amino acids. CDR1 and CDR2 (germline): MNHEY, SMNVEV (reference sequence). Here the CDR3 DNA reads TGTGCCAGCAGTTTAGGGGTTAATTCACCCCTCCACTTT. Its translation: CASSLGVNSPLHF.